This TCR beta chain is drawn from a study of CD8+CD57+ T cells in acquired aplastic anemia. Genomic DNA served as template for TCR beta VDJ and CDR3 profiling. Using its own MiXCR run on the reads, TCRdb lists one record per CDR3 protein. Of approximately 220,000 distinct CDR3 sequences in the sample, about half were seen once. Trimming removed 0 bases from V and 1 base from J; junction bases left unmatched: 10. Germline V gene data show CDR1 as MNHNY and CDR2 as SVGAGI (reference sequence). The CDR3 is 18 residues long. General observations from the study: Patients did not significantly differ from controls in CD8+ Simpson's diversity.

This clonotype was picked up many times. The antigen remains unidentified. Patients chosen for sequencing had CD8+CD57+ cells that had expanded, as shown by flow cytometry. All participating patients were living with severe acquired aplastic anemia. Sequenced: sorted CD4+, CD8+, or CD8+CD57+ T cells (not recorded which) from PBMCs. The chain couples TRBV6-6 to TRBJ1-1, with TRBD1 matching 8 bases. The receptor's source is a human donor with aplastic anemia. CDR3 sequence: CASSYSRTGPPRNTEAFF. In nucleotides, the CDR3 is TGTGCCAGCAGTTACTCGAGGACAGGGCCGCCAAGGAACACTGAAGCTTTCTTT.